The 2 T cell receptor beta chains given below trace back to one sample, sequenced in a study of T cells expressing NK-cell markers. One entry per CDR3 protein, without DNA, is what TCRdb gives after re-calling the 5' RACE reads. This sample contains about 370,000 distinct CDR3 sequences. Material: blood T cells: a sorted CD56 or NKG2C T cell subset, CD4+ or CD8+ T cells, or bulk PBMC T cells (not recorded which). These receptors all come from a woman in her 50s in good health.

CDR3 loop: CATSRDSGFDEQFF. The V call is TRBV15, the J call TRBJ2-1. Per the germline V gene, CDR1 is LNHNV and CDR2 is YYDKDF (reference sequence). CDR3 length: 14 amino acids.

The CDR3 loop is CASTMDTGELFF. The rearrangement links TRBV9 to TRBJ2-2. Germline loops: CDR1 SGDLS, CDR2 YYNGEE. This CDR3 is built from 12 residues.